Each of the 23 T cell receptor beta chains below was sequenced from the same sample in a study of cytomegalovirus exposure and HLA in healthy donors. Data came from immunoSEQ multiplex PCR; TCRdb stores just in-frame clones and leaves some out. The sample has approximately 200,000 clones; around 84% are singletons. The sample was PBMCs. These receptor sequences come from a woman in her twenties or thirties in good health and CMV-seropositive.

The V and J genes are TRBV11-2 and TRBJ1-3; tentatively, D is TRBD1 (6 bases). Germline V CDR1 and CDR2: SGHAT, FQNNGV. Trimming took 5 bases from V and 2 from J, leaving 16 bases between them. The CDR3 is made up of 16 amino acids. CDR3 region: CASSPEGGEPGNTIYF. CDR3 in DNA: TGTGCCAGCAGCCCCGAAGGGGGTGAGCCTGGAAACACCATATATTTT.

This clone was detected many times. The chain links TRBV27 to TRBJ2-1, with D possibly matching TRBD2 (6 bases). CDR3 length: 16 amino acids. V was clipped by 1 base and J by 4 bases, with 14 bases between them. The germline V gene encodes CDR1 MNHEY and CDR2 SMNVEV (reference sequence). Written as DNA, the CDR3 is TGTGCCAGCAGTTTATTTTTCTCTAGCGCTTACAATGAGCAGTTCTTC. This translates into CASSLFFSSAYNEQFF.

The chain carries TRBV19 and TRBJ1-1, with D hard to call. Germline CDR1 LNHDA, CDR2 SQIVND (reference sequence). The CDR3 totals 15 residues. The V gene lost 4 bases and the J gene lost 1 base, with 13 bases spanning the gap. The CDR3 sequence is CASSTRGGRNTEAFF. The CDR3 nucleotides are TGTGCCAGTAGTACCCGTGGTGGCAGGAACACTGAAGCTTTCTTT.

The chain joins TRBV27 to TRBJ1-2, with a weak D call TRBD1 (5 bases). Germline lookup yields CDR1 MNHEY and CDR2 SMNVEV (reference sequence). The CDR3 length is 16 residues. V was clipped by 2 bases and J by 7 bases, with 20 bases between them. CDR3 coding DNA: TGTGCCAGCAGTTTAGAGGCGTGGGGGGGTCGCTCTGGCTACACCTTC. Translated, it gives CASSLEAWGGRSGYTF.

The chain uses TRBV6-1 and TRBJ1-1, with D hard to call. The CDR3 covers 13 residues. The V gene's germline CDR1 is MNHNS and CDR2 SASEGT. Trimming took off 6 bases at V and 3 bases at J, with 11 bases between the two ends. DNA for the CDR3: TGTGCCAGCAGAGCGGACCCGGACACTGAAGCTTTCTTT. This codes for CASRADPDTEAFF.

The genes are TRBV2 and TRBJ2-7, with D possibly being TRBD2 (5 bases). The CDR3 covers 14 residues. From germline, CDR1 is SNHLY and CDR2 FYNNEI. Trimming took 6 bases from V and 2 from J, leaving 14 bases between them. The CDR3 spells CASSFLRAAYEQYF. DNA of the CDR3: TGTGCCAGCAGCTTCTTGAGGGCCGCCTACGAGCAGTACTTC.

The rearrangement links TRBV9 to TRBJ1-3; no definite D call. V was clipped by 0 bases and J by 4 bases, with 17 bases between them. Germline V gives CDR1 SGDLS, CDR2 YYNGEE. The CDR3 extends over 17 amino acids. CDR3 amino acids: CASSVATDTIVGNTIYF. CDR3 sequence (DNA): TGTGCCAGCAGCGTAGCTACCGATACGATAGTCGGAAACACCATATATTTT.

The rearrangement uses TRBV18 and TRBJ2-1, with 7 bases aligning to TRBD1. The CDR3 has 14 residues. Trimming took 5 bases from V and 12 from J; bases not matched to a gene: 13. Germline values: CDR1 KGHSH, CDR2 LQKENI. The CDR3, as DNA: TGTGCCAGCTCAGCCGGGACAGCGGACTTAGGGCAGTTCTTC. It codes for CASSAGTADLGQFF. The whole variable domain, filled in from reference TRBV18 and TRBJ2-1, reads NAGVMQNPRHLVRRRGQEARLRCSPMKGHSHVYWYRQLPEEGLKFMVYLQKENIIDESGMPKERFSAEFPKEGPSILRIQQVVRGDSAAYFCASSAGTADLGQFFGPGTRLTVL.

The chain employs TRBV29-1 and TRBJ2-5; the match to TRBD2 covers 13 bases. Germline CDR1 reads SQVTM; CDR2 reads ANQGSEA. With 3 bases clipped from V and 3 bases from J, the junction kept 4 bases outside the gene matches. The CDR3 extends over 15 amino acids. As DNA, the CDR3 is TGCAGCGTTGAGAGGGGACTAGCGGGAAAAGAGACCCAGTACTTC. Its translation: CSVERGLAGKETQYF.

The gene calls are TRBV2 and TRBJ2-1; 10 bases map to TRBD2. J was trimmed by 5 bases and V by 6 bases; bases with no gene match: 7. This CDR3 has 15 residues. Per the germline V gene, CDR1 is SNHLY and CDR2 is FYNNEI. The CDR3 is CASSPRTSGNNEQFF. Written as DNA, the CDR3 is TGTGCCAGCAGCCCAAGGACTAGCGGCAACAATGAGCAGTTCTTC.

This clone was seen a single time. The J gene is TRBJ2-3, the V gene TRBV7-6, with D perhaps matching TRBD2 (6 bases). V lost 11 bases and J lost 5, with 14 bases in between. This CDR3 comprises 12 residues. Germline CDR1 SGHVS, CDR2 FNYEAQ. The CDR3 protein is CAVAGLGDTQYF. CDR3 DNA: TGTGCCGTTGCGGGGCTGGGAGATACGCAGTATTTT.

This chain links TRBV9 with TRBJ2-1; D possibly corresponds to TRBD1 (6 bases). There are 13 residues in the CDR3. CDR1 is SGDLS and CDR2 is YYNGEE in the germline V gene. Between the trimmed V and J ends, which lost 4 bases and 5 bases, there was a span of 10 bases. CDR3 nucleotide sequence: TGTGCCAGCAGCTTTCGACAGGACAATGAGCAGTTCTTC. This encodes CASSFRQDNEQFF. Combining the CDR3 with reference TRBV9 and TRBJ2-1 gives the whole variable domain DSGVTQTPKHLITATGQRVTLRCSPRSGDLSVYWYQQSLDQGLQFLIQYYNGEERAKGNILERFSAQQFPDLHSELNLSSLELGDSALYFCASSFRQDNEQFFGPGTRLTVL.

V is TRBV27 and J is TRBJ1-2; the match to TRBD1 covers 7 bases. Germline V gives CDR1 MNHEY, CDR2 SMNVEV (reference sequence). V trimming: 4 bases; J trimming: 5 bases; junction bases outside the gene matches: 10. There are 15 residues in the CDR3. The CDR3 loop reads CASSSPGGREYGYTF. The CDR3 DNA reads TGTGCCAGCAGTTCTCCAGGGGGTCGGGAATATGGCTACACCTTC.

V and J are TRBV19 and TRBJ1-5, with TRBD1 matching over 7 bases. Looked up from germline, CDR1 is LNHDA and CDR2 is SQIVND (reference sequence). This CDR3 contains 15 residues. The J segment lost 2 bases and the V segment lost 10 bases, leaving 11 bases of the junction unmatched. The CDR3 here is CATRQGEVRNQPQHF. The DNA of the CDR3 is TGTGCCACAAGACAGGGAGAAGTTCGCAATCAGCCCCAGCATTTT.

The chain combines TRBV16 with TRBJ1-1; D remains unclear. CDR3 length: 14 residues. CDR1 KGHSY and CDR2 FQNENV come from the germline V gene. Trimming removed 2 bases at V and 1 base at J, with 8 bases between. The CDR3 loop is CASSQVPQNTEAFF. CDR3 bases: TGTGCCAGCAGCCAAGTCCCCCAGAACACTGAAGCTTTCTTT.

The chain couples TRBV6-4 to TRBJ2-1; D gene unclear. Trimming shortened V by 2 bases and J by 7 bases, and 9 bases separated the two germline ends. In germline, CDR1 is MRHNA, CDR2 SNTAGT. The CDR3 spans 13 residues. The CDR3, as DNA: TGTGCCAGCAGTGACCAGTGGGCGAATGAGCAGTTCTTC. It yields the protein CASSDQWANEQFF.

The chain recombines TRBV14 with TRBJ1-2; D gene uncertain. The CDR3 has 13 residues. The germline V gene encodes CDR1 SGHDN and CDR2 FVKESK. V was trimmed by 2 bases and J by 8 bases, leaving 12 bases between them. CDR3 sequence: CASSQSGLSGYTF. CDR3 DNA sequence: TGTGCCAGCAGCCAAAGCGGACTCTCCGGCTACACCTTC.

The genes are TRBV9 and TRBJ2-1; perhaps TRBD2 as D (6 bases). The CDR3 is 15 residues long. Trimming took off 5 bases at V and 7 bases at J, with 19 bases between the two ends. Germline V CDR1 and CDR2: SGDLS, YYNGEE. CDR3 residues: CASSASPGDKNEQFF. The CDR3 DNA reads as TGTGCCAGCAGTGCTTCTCCGGGAGATAAAAATGAGCAGTTCTTC.

The chain employs TRBV7-3 and TRBJ2-2; the D is unclear. CDR3 size: 14 residues. The V and J ends lost 2 bases and 5 bases respectively, with 9 bases between them. Per germline, CDR1 SGHTA and CDR2 FQGTGA. CDR3 bases: TGTGCCAGCAGCTTAGGGCAGGCGACCGGGGAGCTGTTTTTT. Translating gives CASSLGQATGELFF.

V is TRBV7-9 and J is TRBJ2-1; a weak D match, TRBD1 (5 bases). V was shortened by 5 bases and J by 5 bases, with 22 bases between the two germline ends. The CDR3 covers 17 residues. CDR1 and CDR2 (germline): SEHNR, FQNEAQ (reference sequence). CDR3: CASSLGAGGPLHNEQFF. The CDR3 bases are TGTGCCAGCAGCCTTGGGGCAGGCGGACCTCTCCACAATGAGCAGTTCTTC.

This clone was observed a few times. The gene calls are TRBV15 and TRBJ1-5; the D is unclear. Germline V gene data show CDR1 as LNHNV and CDR2 as YYDKDF (reference sequence). This CDR3 comprises 15 residues. V was pared by 0 bases and J by 7 bases, with 13 bases between. Here the CDR3 DNA reads TGTGCCACCAGCAGAGATCTGGGCCCAGTCCAGCCCCAGCATTTT. Encoded protein: CATSRDLGPVQPQHF.

This clone was recorded a few times. V and J are TRBV28 and TRBJ2-4; TRBD1 matches 7 bases. This CDR3 is 16 amino acids long. J lost 4 bases, V lost 5 bases, and 11 bases had no gene match. Germline-derived CDR1 and CDR2 are MDHEN and SYDVKM. The chain's CDR3 is CASSLGQPAVKNIQYF. The DNA of the CDR3 is TGTGCCAGCAGTCTGGGACAGCCCGCCGTTAAAAACATTCAGTACTTC.

The chain uses TRBV18 and TRBJ2-7; 7 positions match TRBD2. Germline CDR1 is KGHSH and CDR2 is LQKENI. The CDR3 runs 15 residues. J gave up 6 bases and V 6 bases, and 14 bases lay outside the gene matches. Written as DNA, the CDR3 is TGTGCCAGCTCTGTCACGGCCTTATCTAGCGGCGAGCAGTACTTC. Its protein is CASSVTALSSGEQYF.